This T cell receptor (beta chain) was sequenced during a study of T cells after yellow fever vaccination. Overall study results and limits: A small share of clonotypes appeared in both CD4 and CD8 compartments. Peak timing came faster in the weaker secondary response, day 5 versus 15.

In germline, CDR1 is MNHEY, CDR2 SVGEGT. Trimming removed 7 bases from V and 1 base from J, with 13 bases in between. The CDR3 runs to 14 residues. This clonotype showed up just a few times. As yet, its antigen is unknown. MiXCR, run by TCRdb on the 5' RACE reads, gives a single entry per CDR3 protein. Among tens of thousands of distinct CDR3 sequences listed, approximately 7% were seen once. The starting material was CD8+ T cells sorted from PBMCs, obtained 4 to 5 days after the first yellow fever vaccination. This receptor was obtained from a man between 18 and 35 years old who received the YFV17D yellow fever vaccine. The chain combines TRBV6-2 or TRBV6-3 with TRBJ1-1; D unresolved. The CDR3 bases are TGTGCCAGCATGCCAGCCATCTCGAACACTGAAGCTTTCTTT. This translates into CASMPAISNTEAFF.